What follows are 11 T cell receptor beta chains derived from one specimen sequenced in a study of blood T cell repertoires in COVID-19. Produced via immunoSEQ multiplex PCR; TCRdb's table is partial and in-frame only. The sample has more than 150,000 clones; approximately 80% are singletons. Sequencing was done on a sample of PBMCs or T cells enriched from blood (not recorded which). Receptors were obtained from a woman aged 55-70 years who had recovered from COVID-19.

This clone was seen more than once but under ten times. This chain links TRBV30 with TRBJ2-1; 8 nucleotides agree with TRBD2. V shed 1 base and J 7 bases; nucleotides not matched to a gene: 6. Germline CDR1 is GTSNPN and CDR2 is SVGIG (reference sequence). This CDR3 is 14 amino acids long. Here the CDR3 reads CAWSDGLAGNEQFF. CDR3 sequence (DNA): TGTGCCTGGAGTGACGGACTAGCTGGTAATGAGCAGTTCTTC.

The chain has TRBV19 and TRBJ1-2; D possibly corresponds to TRBD1 (5 bases). The germline gives CDR1 LNHDA, CDR2 SQIVND (reference sequence). The CDR3 extends over 15 amino acids. The V end lost 3 bases, the J end lost 4 bases, and 15 bases lay between the germline ends. The CDR3 sequence: CASSISLTDIYGYTF. CDR3 nucleotide sequence: TGTGCCAGTAGTATCTCTCTGACAGATATCTATGGCTACACCTTC.

The V and J genes are TRBV19 and TRBJ1-3, with D possibly being TRBD1 (5 bases). Per germline, CDR1 LNHDA and CDR2 SQIVND (reference sequence). There are 14 residues in the CDR3. Trimming left V 7 bases short and J 0 bases short, with 10 bases between. The CDR3 nucleotides are TGTGCCAGTACAAGGGGCGGCTCTGGAAACACCATATATTTT. Translating gives CASTRGGSGNTIYF.

Here the CDR3 reads CASSLASGIRYF. The CDR3 DNA follows: TGTGCCAGCAGCTTAGCTAGCGGGATACGGTACTTC. V and J are TRBV7-2 and TRBJ2-7, with 8 bases fitting TRBD2. V lost 0 bases to trimming and J lost 12 bases; unmatched junction nucleotides: 4. Per germline, CDR1 SGHTA and CDR2 FQGNSA. This CDR3 has 12 amino acids. Filled out from reference TRBV7-2 and TRBJ2-7, the complete variable domain reads GAGVSQSPSNKVTEKGKDVELRCDPISGHTALYWYRQSLGQGLEFLIYFQGNSAPDKSGLPSDRFSAERTGGSVSTLTIQRTQQEDSAVYLCASSLASGIRYFGPGTRLTVT.

This chain connects TRBV28 to TRBJ2-7; 9 nucleotides match TRBD1. CDR3 length: 18 amino acids. Germline CDR1 and CDR2: MDHEN and SYDVKM. After removal of 6 bases from V and 4 bases from J, the junction contained 19 bases not matched to a gene. DNA for the CDR3: TGTGCCAGCAGCTCTCCCGTTTCTTCTGGGACAGGGATTTACGAGCAGTACTTC. Its protein product is CASSSPVSSGTGIYEQYF.

V gene TRBV6-2 or TRBV6-3 combines with J gene TRBJ2-1; the match to TRBD2 covers 14 bases. V lost 5 bases, J lost 4 bases, and 10 bases stayed unmatched. Germline values: CDR1 MNHEY, CDR2 SVGEGT. CDR3 length: 18 residues. The CDR3 protein is CASSQGRLAGGKYNEQFF. The CDR3 nucleotides are TGTGCCAGCAGTCAAGGGAGACTAGCGGGGGGGAAATACAATGAGCAGTTCTTC.

Here the CDR3 DNA reads TGCGCCAGCAGCTTCGGGTCCGGGCTAGCAGCGCCCCAGCAGTACTTC. This encodes CASSFGSGLAAPQQYF. This sequence joins TRBV5-1 and TRBJ2-7; D is possibly TRBD2 (5 bases). This CDR3 is built from 16 residues. Per the germline V gene, CDR1 is SGHRS and CDR2 is YFSETQ. The ends were cut back, 2 bases at V and 8 bases at J, with 23 bases in the middle. Together with reference TRBV5-1 and TRBJ2-7, the CDR3 gives the full variable domain: KAGVTQTPRYLIKTRGQQVTLSCSPISGHRSVSWYQQTPGQGLQFLFEYFSETQRNKGNFPGRFSGRQFSNSRSEMNVSTLELGDSALYLCASSFGSGLAAPQQYFGPGTRLTVT.

This chain uses TRBV28 with TRBJ2-2; maybe TRBD2 (6 bases). Germline V gives CDR1 MDHEN, CDR2 SYDVKM. Trimming pared 7 bases from V and 5 bases from J, leaving 8 bases between. The CDR3 runs to 12 residues. In DNA form, the CDR3 reads TGTGCCAGCACACGGGGGACCGGGGAGCTGTTTTTT. It specifies CASTRGTGELFF.

The V and J genes are TRBV7-9 and TRBJ1-1, with 8 bases fitting TRBD1. The CDR3 is made up of 14 amino acids. V lost 5 bases and J lost 7; bases outside the gene matches: 9. The germline CDR1 and CDR2 sequences are SEHNR and FQNEAQ (reference sequence). This CDR3 reads CASSLLQGEDEAFF. The CDR3 DNA sequence: TGTGCCAGCAGCCTTTTACAGGGGGAAGATGAAGCTTTCTTT.

This sequence joins TRBV2 and TRBJ1-1; tentatively, D is TRBD1 (5 bases). The V gene's germline CDR1 is SNHLY and CDR2 FYNNEI. The V end lost 6 bases, the J end lost 1 base, and 12 bases lay between the germline ends. This CDR3 comprises 14 residues. The CDR3 protein is CASSSGLQNTEAFF. The CDR3 DNA reads as TGTGCCAGCAGCTCGGGACTGCAGAACACTGAAGCTTTCTTT.

The chain recombines TRBV5-1 with TRBJ1-1; tentatively, D is TRBD1 (5 bases). This CDR3 comprises 13 residues. The V end was cut by 5 bases, the J end by 0 bases, with 8 bases between. The V gene's germline CDR1 is SGHRS and CDR2 YFSETQ. The CDR3 sequence is CASSQGMNTEAFF. In DNA form, the CDR3 reads TGCGCCAGCAGTCAGGGAATGAACACTGAAGCTTTCTTT.